A selection of T cell receptor beta chains follows, all from one sample in a study of CD8+ T cells in alopecia areata. TCRdb keeps only in-frame clones here, not all; method: immunoSEQ multiplex PCR. Of 200,000 to 250,000 clones in the sample, roughly 57% are singletons; the top ten hold approximately 0.44%. Sequences were derived from CD4+ T cells sorted from blood, sampled at week 0. The receptors shown here come from a human donor with alopecia areata. Each CDR3 is given with its conserved first and last residue. The D gene is left open where the match is weak. Expanded clones are given a class, and other clones once, few, many or no size at all.

-	TRBJ2-7	TRBV30	TRBD1	CAWSVQGYEQYF	TGTGCCTGGAGTGTACAGGGGTACGAGCAGTACTTC
-	TRBJ2-1	TRBV2	TRBD2	CASRKAGEEFF	TGTGCCAGCAGGAAAGCGGGAGAGGAGTTCTTC
-	TRBJ2-3	TRBV20-1	-	CSGRRENTQYF	TGCAGTGGTCGGCGGGAAAATACGCAGTATTTT
few	TRBJ2-3	TRBV11-2	TRBD2	CASSGGVLTDTQYF	TGTGCCAGCAGCGGGGGGGTCCTCACAGATACGCAGTATTTT
-	TRBJ2-7	TRBV13	-	CASSSSQGYYEQYF	TGTGCCAGCAGCTCGAGTCAGGGGTACTACGAGCAGTACTTC
-	TRBJ1-2	TRBV25-1	-	CASRGSDYGYTF	TGTGCCAGCCGCGGTTCTGACTATGGCTACACCTTC
few	TRBJ2-7	TRBV5-5	-	CASSLAGQGPPYEQYF	TGTGCCAGCAGCTTGGCCGGTCAGGGGCCACCCTACGAGCAGTACTTC
-	TRBJ1-1	TRBV4-1	-	CASRSGNTEAFF	TGCGCCAGCCGATCGGGGAACACTGAAGCTTTCTTT
once	TRBJ1-1	TRBV27	-	CASRDSYYTEAFF	TGTGCCAGCAGGGACAGCTATTACACTGAAGCTTTCTTT
-	TRBJ1-5	TRBV29-1	-	CSVGGGPQHF	TGCAGCGTTGGGGGCGGGCCCCAGCATTTT
-	TRBJ2-3	TRBV4-1	-	CASSQLPMGVQDTDTQYF	TGCGCCAGCAGCCAACTTCCCATGGGGGTTCAAGACACAGATACGCAGTATTTT
-	TRBJ1-2	TRBV10-2	-	CASSELQGYGYTF	TGCGCCAGCAGTGAGCTACAGGGCTATGGCTACACCTTC
-	TRBJ2-4	TRBV5-4	-	CASSPGGLAKNIQYF	TGTGCCAGCAGCCCCGGGGGTCTAGCCAAAAACATTCAGTACTTC
few	TRBJ1-2	TRBV27	-	CASSLQGDHGYTF	TGTGCCAGCAGTTTACAGGGTGACCATGGCTACACCTTC
once	TRBJ2-7	TRBV7-6	-	CASSLARDTTFYEQYF	TGTGCCAGCAGCTTAGCTAGGGACACGACCTTCTACGAGCAGTACTTC
-	TRBJ2-5	TRBV7-9	TRBD1	CASSSLTGRETQYF	TGTGCCAGCAGCTCTTTGACAGGGCGAGAGACCCAGTACTTC
-	TRBJ2-7	TRBV27	-	CASRIRGTYEQYF	TGTGCCAGCAGGATCAGGGGCACCTACGAGCAGTACTTC
-	TRBJ1-2	TRBV4-2	-	CASSQAVPQLSQGYTF	TGTGCCAGCAGCCAAGCTGTTCCACAGCTAAGCCAAGGCTACACCTTC
-	TRBJ1-6	TRBV30	-	CAWSLRISPLHF	TGTGCCTGGAGTCTCCGGATTTCACCCCTCCACTTT
-	TRBJ2-2	TRBV6-5	TRBD2	CASSFTSGRASGELFF	TGTGCCAGCAGTTTTACTAGCGGGAGGGCCTCGGGGGAGCTGTTTTTT
-	TRBJ1-2	TRBV7-2	-	CASSLAVTPYGYTF	TGTGCCAGCAGCTTAGCGGTGACACCCTATGGCTACACCTTC
-	TRBJ1-2	TRBV4-1	-	CASAQTGISGYTF	TGCGCCAGCGCCCAGACGGGGATCTCTGGCTACACCTTC
-	TRBJ2-5	TRBV2	-	CASTGTVQETQYF	TGTGCCAGCACTGGGACTGTCCAAGAGACCCAGTACTTC
-	TRBJ2-3	TRBV5-1	TRBD2	CASSLGLAGGSGGTDTQYF	TGCGCCAGCAGCTTGGGGCTAGCGGGAGGATCCGGAGGCACAGATACGCAGTATTTT
-	TRBJ2-1	TRBV7-2	-	CASSLAFRSDEQFF	TGTGCCAGCAGCTTAGCTTTCCGGTCCGATGAGCAGTTCTTC
few	TRBJ1-1	TRBV6-1	-	CATRPGGVWTEAFF	TGTGCCACCCGACCTGGGGGGGTGTGGACTGAAGCTTTCTTT
-	TRBJ2-3	TRBV7-9	-	CASSLGLGGDTQYF	TGTGCCAGCAGCTTAGGACTAGGTGGGGATACGCAGTATTTT
-	TRBJ1-5	TRBV7-2	TRBD1	CASSLTGGGNQPQHF	TGTGCCAGCAGCCTCACAGGGGGTGGCAATCAGCCCCAGCATTTT
few	TRBJ2-1	TRBV4-2	TRBD2	CASSQDRMRAAGDEQFF	TGTGCCAGCAGCCAAGATAGGATGCGCGCCGCGGGGGATGAGCAGTTCTTC
few	TRBJ2-7	TRBV23-1	TRBD2	CASSHVSGSDPYEQYF	TGCGCCAGCAGTCATGTTAGCGGGAGCGATCCCTACGAGCAGTACTTC
-	TRBJ2-3	TRBV29-1	-	CSVTLWRDTQYF	TGCAGCGTGACCCTCTGGAGAGATACGCAGTATTTT
few	TRBJ2-1	TRBV5-6	-	CASSLWQALPYNEQFF	TGTGCCAGCAGCTTGTGGCAGGCCTTACCCTACAATGAGCAGTTCTTC
-	TRBJ2-3	TRBV5-6	TRBD2	CASSFFTSGGVSTDTQYF	TGTGCCAGCAGCTTCTTTACTAGCGGGGGGGTAAGCACAGATACGCAGTATTTT
few	TRBJ2-7	TRBV21-1	-	CASLRPGGAYEQYF	TGTGCCAGCCTTCGTCCGGGAGGGGCCTACGAGCAGTACTTC
-	TRBJ1-1	TRBV30	TRBD1	CAWRRQGARTTEAFF	TGTGCCTGGAGACGCCAGGGGGCGAGGACCACTGAAGCTTTCTTT
-	TRBJ2-6	TRBV5-1	-	CASSQGPASGANVLTF	TGCGCCAGCAGCCAGGGGCCGGCCTCTGGGGCCAACGTCCTGACTTTC
-	TRBJ1-2	TRBV9	TRBD1	CASSDSGTGLNRVSF	TGTGCCAGCAGCGACTCCGGGACAGGGCTAAATCGGGTGTCATTC
-	TRBJ2-5	TRBV6-6	-	CASSSQRGRRETQYF	TGTGCCAGCAGCTCCCAACGGGGGCGCCGAGAGACCCAGTACTTC
-	TRBJ2-5	TRBV5-4	-	CASSWKTGTFKETQYF	TGTGCCAGCAGCTGGAAAACCGGGACTTTTAAAGAGACCCAGTACTTC
-	TRBJ1-2	TRBV28	TRBD1	CASISGDRWDYGYTF	TGTGCCAGCATCTCCGGGGACAGGTGGGACTATGGCTACACCTTC
few	TRBJ2-7	TRBV6-1	-	CASSERSPYEQYF	TGTGCCAGCAGTGAACGCTCTCCCTACGAGCAGTACTTC
-	TRBJ2-5	TRBV6-5	TRBD2	CASSRVAGGQETQYF	TGTGCCAGCAGTAGAGTGGCGGGAGGCCAAGAGACCCAGTACTTC
few	TRBJ1-2	TRBV28	TRBD1	CASTFHTGGTTGYTF	TGTGCCAGCACCTTCCACACAGGGGGGACGACTGGCTACACCTTC
-	TRBJ2-1	TRBV25-1	TRBD1	CATSGTGGKSEQFF	TGTGCTACATCCGGGACAGGGGGAAAGAGTGAGCAGTTCTTC
-	TRBJ1-5	TRBV6-1	-	CASSVGSGGYQPQHF	TGTGCCAGCAGTGTTGGCAGCGGGGGGTATCAGCCCCAGCATTTT
-	TRBJ2-5	TRBV7-9	-	CASHRAGETQYF	TGTGCCAGCCACAGGGCTGGGGAGACCCAGTACTTC
-	TRBJ1-6	TRBV7-6	-	CASSLEDGNSPLHF	TGTGCCAGCAGCTTAGAGGACGGTAATTCACCCCTCCACTTT
-	TRBJ2-7	TRBV20-1	TRBD1	CSADRGDGQYF	TGCAGTGCAGACAGGGGCGACGGGCAGTACTTC